This TCR beta chain was identified during a study of cytomegalovirus exposure and HLA in healthy donors. There are 18 residues in the CDR3. Germline values: CDR1 SGHRS, CDR2 YFSETQ. V was clipped by 0 bases and J by 2 bases; unmatched bases: 9. In the PCR, 60 Vbeta and 13 Jbeta primers were used. Clones were read by immunoSEQ multiplex PCR, and TCRdb kept only the in-frame ones, dropping some. The sample lists about 160,000 clones, around nine tenths occurring once. As to this clone: The antigen is not known.

The study's findings and limits: In an earlier analysis, in some 500 donors, most V segments appeared productive either ~87% or ~30% of the time.

The sequence was collected from a woman aged 30 to 39 in good health and CMV-seronegative. The sequencing sample was made of PBMCs. The chain has TRBV5-1 and TRBJ2-1, with 9 positions matching TRBD2. The CDR3 protein is CASSLGVFGGGAYNEQFF. The CDR3 DNA sequence: TGCGCCAGCAGCTTGGGAGTTTTTGGCGGGGGGGCCTACAATGAGCAGTTCTTC.